The 16 T cell receptor beta chains reported below all come from one sample, sequenced in a study of blood T cell repertoires in COVID-19. Only in-frame clones appear in the TCRdb table, and some are missing; sequencing was by immunoSEQ multiplex PCR. This table holds around 150,000 clones, 85% found once. The sample was peripheral blood. Every receptor here comes from a woman aged 60 to 75 with COVID-19, enrolled during active disease.

This chain uses TRBV7-8 with TRBJ2-5; 7 bases line up with TRBD1. V was pared by 1 base and J by 2 bases, with 10 bases of the junction left unmatched. CDR3 length: 17 amino acids. Germline values: CDR1 SGHVS, CDR2 FQNEAQ. DNA of the CDR3: TGTGCCAGCAGCTTAGTTGTTCGGGACAGATTTCAAGAGACCCAGTACTTC. It is translated as CASSLVVRDRFQETQYF.

This chain links TRBV28 with TRBJ1-5, with D possibly being TRBD1 (5 bases). The V gene's germline CDR1 is MDHEN and CDR2 SYDVKM. The CDR3 consists of 13 residues. V lost 3 bases to trimming and J lost 4 bases, with 7 bases between them. Written as DNA, the CDR3 is TGTGCCAGCAGTTTGAACAGGAATCAGCCCCAGCATTTT. It is translated as CASSLNRNQPQHF.

V gene TRBV30 combines with J gene TRBJ1-6, with D unresolved. The CDR3 contains 17 residues. Germline V gene data show CDR1 as GTSNPN and CDR2 as SVGIG (reference sequence). V was trimmed by 2 bases and J by 0 bases, leaving 14 bases between them. The CDR3 sequence is CAWSPMGSSSYNSPLHF. CDR3 coding DNA: TGTGCCTGGAGTCCAATGGGCAGCAGCTCCTATAATTCACCCCTCCACTTT.

This clone has just a few counts. The V call is TRBV6-4, the J call TRBJ2-2; D unclear. CDR1 and CDR2 (germline): MRHNA, SNTAGT. V dropped 6 bases and J dropped 2 bases, with 10 bases sitting between them. There are 14 residues in the CDR3. CDR3 DNA sequence: TGTGCCAGCAGCCACAGCCCAAACACCGGGGAGCTGTTTTTT. Translating gives CASSHSPNTGELFF.

The chain employs TRBV10-2 and TRBJ1-1; maybe TRBD1 (5 bases). V lost 8 bases to trimming and J lost 8 bases, with 12 bases between them. This CDR3 comprises 11 residues. The germline V gene has CDR1 WSHSY and CDR2 SAAADI. The DNA of the CDR3 is TGCGCCAGCGTCCAGGGTGTCGAAGCTTTCTTT. Its translation is CASVQGVEAFF.

The chain is built from TRBV25-1 and TRBJ2-1; 7 nucleotides line up with TRBD2. CDR3 length: 13 amino acids. Germline loops: CDR1 MGHDK, CDR2 SYGVNS. V was pared by 9 bases and J by 9 bases, with 11 bases of the junction left unmatched. The CDR3 reads CASHAGEVGEQFF. As DNA, the CDR3 is TGTGCCAGTCACGCGGGAGAGGTGGGTGAGCAGTTCTTC.

This clone was picked up a small number of times. This chain uses TRBV6-5 with TRBJ1-1; D is unresolved. V was trimmed by 0 bases and J by 4 bases, leaving 9 bases between them. Germline-derived CDR1 and CDR2 are MNHEY and SVGAGI. The CDR3 spans 14 residues. CDR3 bases: TGTGCCAGCAGTTACTCGATAGAAACCACTGAAGCTTTCTTT. It translates to CASSYSIETTEAFF.

As regards this clone: A junction boundary mismatches the germline segment, possibly from a read error. The chain carries TRBV7-9 and TRBJ2-1; 11 nucleotides match TRBD1. This CDR3 is built from 14 residues. Looked up from germline, CDR1 is SEHNR and CDR2 is FQNEAQ (reference sequence). The CDR3, as DNA: TGTGCCAGCAGCTTAAGCGGACAGGGGGCGAGGGGGCTCTTC. Amino acid sequence: CASSLSGQGARGLF.

The chain couples TRBV6-5 to TRBJ1-2; D may be TRBD1 (6 bases). CDR1 is MNHEY and CDR2 is SVGAGI in the germline V gene. Trimming shortened V by 10 bases and J by 7 bases, and 16 bases separated the two germline ends. The CDR3 covers 12 residues. CDR3 in DNA: TGTGCCACCCCCGGGGGGGCCTTTGGCTACACCTTC. Its protein product is CATPGGAFGYTF.

J is TRBJ1-5 and V is TRBV24-1; D not certain. CDR1 and CDR2 from the germline V gene are KGHDR and SFDVKD. This CDR3 spans 15 amino acids. Trimming pared 3 bases from V and 4 bases from J, leaving 12 bases between. The CDR3 is CATSDRGGPNQPQHF. CDR3 bases: TGTGCCACCAGTGATCGGGGAGGGCCGAATCAGCCCCAGCATTTT.

The V and J genes are TRBV5-4 and TRBJ1-2; no definite D call. The V gene's germline CDR1 is SGHNT and CDR2 YYREEE (reference sequence). This CDR3 contains 13 residues. The V and J ends lost 0 bases and 3 bases respectively, with 6 bases between them. The CDR3 reads CASSLGEDYGYTF. The DNA of the CDR3 is TGTGCCAGCAGCTTGGGGGAGGACTATGGCTACACCTTC.

The rearrangement links TRBV6-1 to TRBJ1-5; unclear D gene. Germline V gives CDR1 MNHNS, CDR2 SASEGT. Trimming stripped 2 bases from V and 6 bases from J, with 5 bases between. This CDR3 is 12 amino acids long. CDR3 sequence: CASSEWSQPQHF. CDR3 coding DNA: TGTGCCAGCAGTGAATGGAGTCAGCCCCAGCATTTT.

The chain carries TRBV19 and TRBJ2-2; the D gene is possibly TRBD2 (5 bases). Germline-derived CDR1 and CDR2 are LNHDA and SQIVND (reference sequence). This CDR3 is 16 amino acids long. V lost 3 bases, J lost 1 base, and 12 bases lay in between. CDR3 loop: CASSILPGVNTGELFF. The CDR3 DNA reads as TGTGCCAGTAGTATCCTTCCCGGGGTGAACACCGGGGAGCTGTTTTTT.

The gene calls are TRBV3-1 (or the pseudogene TRBV3-2) and TRBJ1-2; the match to TRBD1 covers 7 bases. The CDR3 loop spans 15 amino acids. Per germline, CDR1 LGHDT and CDR2 YNNKEL (reference sequence). Trimming at V came to 3 bases and at J to 4 bases, leaving 8 bases not matched to a gene. The CDR3 loop reads CASSQALQGIYGYTF. CDR3 in DNA: TGTGCCAGCAGCCAGGCGCTACAGGGGATCTATGGCTACACCTTC.

This chain uses TRBV12-3 or TRBV12-4 with TRBJ1-2; a weak D match, TRBD1 (6 bases). V gave up 1 base and J gave up 10 bases, with 10 bases separating them. This CDR3 is built from 12 residues. The CDR3: CASSLGRGHYTF. DNA for the CDR3: TGTGCCAGCAGTTTAGGCAGGGGCCACTACACCTTC.

Regarding this clone: This sample also contains other DNA sequences that code for the same CDR3. The chain recombines TRBV18 with TRBJ2-3; no clear D gene. This CDR3 contains 13 residues. The germline V and J ends were trimmed by 2 bases and 0 bases, with 3 bases remaining between them. The germline V gene encodes CDR1 KGHSH and CDR2 LQKENI. The CDR3 loop reads CASSPSSTDTQYF. The CDR3 DNA sequence: TGTGCCAGCTCACCATCTAGCACAGATACGCAGTATTTT. The full variable domain, rest sourced from reference TRBV18 and TRBJ2-3, is NAGVMQNPRHLVRRRGQEARLRCSPMKGHSHVYWYRQLPEEGLKFMVYLQKENIIDESGMPKERFSAEFPKEGPSILRIQQVVRGDSAAYFCASSPSSTDTQYFGPGTRLTVL.